The sequence of this TCR beta chain was determined in a study of OX40 agonist ivuxolimab in advanced cancers. Study details: The dose of intravenous ivuxolimab that patients received every 2 weeks ranged from 0.01 to 10 mg/kg. Earlier treatment with anti-PD-1, anti-PD-L1 or anti-CTLA-4 was permitted, and roughly 40% had received some. Study-level results: The study found that CD8+ T cells averaged more expanded clones than CD4+.

For this clone: What it binds is unknown.

Clones were sequenced by immunoSEQ multiplex PCR, and TCRdb holds only the in-frame ones, with some missing. The sample has about 11,000 clones, 80% to 85% seen once; the top ten hold less than 11%. V gave up 2 bases and J gave up 3 bases, with 8 bases separating them. The CDR3 is 13 amino acids. Looked up from germline, CDR1 is SGHVS and CDR2 is FNYEAQ. The chain carries TRBV7-6 and TRBJ2-7, with D uncertain. This clonotype was sampled from an adult with an advanced solid tumor such as melanoma, head and neck, liver or kidney cancer. Sequenced here: CD4+ or CD8+ T cells sorted from blood, sampled in a trial of the OX40 agonist ivuxolimab. The CDR3 region is CASSLRQGYEQYF. In DNA form, the CDR3 reads TGTGCCAGCAGCTTACGGCAAGGCTACGAGCAGTACTTC.